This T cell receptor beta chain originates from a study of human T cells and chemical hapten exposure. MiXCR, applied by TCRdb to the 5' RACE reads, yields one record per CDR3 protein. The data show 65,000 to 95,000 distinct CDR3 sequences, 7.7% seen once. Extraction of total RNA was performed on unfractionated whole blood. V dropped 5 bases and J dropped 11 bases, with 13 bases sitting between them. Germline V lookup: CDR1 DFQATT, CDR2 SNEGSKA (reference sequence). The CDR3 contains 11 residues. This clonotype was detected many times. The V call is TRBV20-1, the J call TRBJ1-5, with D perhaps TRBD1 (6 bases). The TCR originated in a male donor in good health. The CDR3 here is CSAGRQEAQHF. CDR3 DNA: TGCAGTGCTGGAAGACAGGAGGCCCAGCATTTT.